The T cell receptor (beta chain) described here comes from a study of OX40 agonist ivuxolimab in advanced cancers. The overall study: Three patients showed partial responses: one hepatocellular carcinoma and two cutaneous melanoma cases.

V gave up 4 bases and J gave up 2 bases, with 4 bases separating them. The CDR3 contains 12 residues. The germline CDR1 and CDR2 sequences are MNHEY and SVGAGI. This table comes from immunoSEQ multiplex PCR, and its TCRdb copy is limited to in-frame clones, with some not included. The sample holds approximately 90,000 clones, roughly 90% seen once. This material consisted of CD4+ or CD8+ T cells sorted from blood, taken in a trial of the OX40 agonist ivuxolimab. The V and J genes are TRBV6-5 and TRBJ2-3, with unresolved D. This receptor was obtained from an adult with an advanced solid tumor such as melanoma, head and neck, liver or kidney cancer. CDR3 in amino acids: CASSSYTDTQYF. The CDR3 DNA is TGTGCCAGCAGTTCTTACACAGATACGCAGTATTTT.